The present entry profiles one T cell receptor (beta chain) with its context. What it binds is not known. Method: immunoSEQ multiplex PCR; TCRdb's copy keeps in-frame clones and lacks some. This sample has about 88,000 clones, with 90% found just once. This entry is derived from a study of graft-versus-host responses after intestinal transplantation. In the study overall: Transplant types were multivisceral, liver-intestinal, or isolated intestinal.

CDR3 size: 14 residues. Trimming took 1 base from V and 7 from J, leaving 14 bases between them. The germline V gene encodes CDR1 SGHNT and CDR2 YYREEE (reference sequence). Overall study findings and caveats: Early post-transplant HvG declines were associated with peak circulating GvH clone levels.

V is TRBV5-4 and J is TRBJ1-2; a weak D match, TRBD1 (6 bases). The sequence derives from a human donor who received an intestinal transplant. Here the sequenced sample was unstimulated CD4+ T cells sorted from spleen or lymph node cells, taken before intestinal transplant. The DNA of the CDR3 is TGTGCCAGCAGCTTGCCCCCAGGGGCTGGTGGCTACACCTTC. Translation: CASSLPPGAGGYTF. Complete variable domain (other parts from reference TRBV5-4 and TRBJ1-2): ETGVTQSPTHLIKTRGQQVTLRCSSQSGHNTVSWYQQALGQGPQFIFQYYREEENGRGNFPPRFSGLQFPNYSSELNVNALELDDSALYLCASSLPPGAGGYTFGSGTRLTVV.